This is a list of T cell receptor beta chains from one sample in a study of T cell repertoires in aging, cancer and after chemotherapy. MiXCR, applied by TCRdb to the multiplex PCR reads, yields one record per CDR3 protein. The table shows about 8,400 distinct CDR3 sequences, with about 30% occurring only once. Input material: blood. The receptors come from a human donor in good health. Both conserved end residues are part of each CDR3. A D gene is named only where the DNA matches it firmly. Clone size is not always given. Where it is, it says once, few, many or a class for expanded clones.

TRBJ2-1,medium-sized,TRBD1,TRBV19,TGTGCCAGTAGCCAGACAGGGCGGGTAGGAGAGCAGTTCTTC,CASSQTGRVGEQFF
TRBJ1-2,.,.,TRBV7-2,TGTGCCAGCAGCTCTCGAGACAGACACTTCTATGGCTACACCTTC,CASSSRDRHFYGYTF
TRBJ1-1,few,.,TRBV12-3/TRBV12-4,TGTGCCAGCAGATGGACAGAAGCTCGGATGGAAGCTTTCTTT,CASRWTEARMEAFF
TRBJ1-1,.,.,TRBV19,TGTGCCAGTAGTATCGTCGGCAGAGTGAACACTGAAGCTTTCTTT,CASSIVGRVNTEAFF
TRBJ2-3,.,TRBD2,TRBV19,TGTGCCAGTAAACTAGCGGGGGGCGGAGATACGCAGTATTTT,CASKLAGGGDTQYF
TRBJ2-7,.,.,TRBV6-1,TGTGCCAGCAGCCCCACAGGAGGCGAGCAGTACTTC,CASSPTGGEQYF
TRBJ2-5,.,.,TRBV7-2,TGTGCCAGCAGCTTTTCTAGGGGCCAAGAGACCCAGTACTTC,CASSFSRGQETQYF
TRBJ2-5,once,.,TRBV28,TGTGCCAGCAGTTTGTACAGTAAAGAGACCCAGTACTTC,CASSLYSKETQYF
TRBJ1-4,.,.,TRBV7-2,TGTGCCAGCAGCTTAGCGACGGATGAAAAACTGTTTTTT,CASSLATDEKLFF
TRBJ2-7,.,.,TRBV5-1,TGCGCCAGCAGCTTTGCGGGGAGCTCCTACGAGCAGTACTTC,CASSFAGSSYEQYF
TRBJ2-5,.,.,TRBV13,TGTGCCAGCAGCTTAGGGTTGGGAGAAGAGACCCAGTACTTC,CASSLGLGEETQYF
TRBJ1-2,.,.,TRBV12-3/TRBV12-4,TGTGCCAGCAGTGAATCATGGGACTTCGGCTACACCTTC,CASSESWDFGYTF
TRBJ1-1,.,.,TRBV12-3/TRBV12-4,TGTGCCAGCAGTGCCCTACAGGGAGCCTATGAAGCTTTCTTT,CASSALQGAYEAFF
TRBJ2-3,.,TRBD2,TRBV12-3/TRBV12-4,TGTGCCAGCAGCAAGCGGGGGGACTTGGATACGCAGTATTTT,CASSKRGDLDTQYF
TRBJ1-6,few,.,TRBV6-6,TGTGCCAGCAGTTACTCCTCGGACCATAATTCACCCCTCCACTTT,CASSYSSDHNSPLHF
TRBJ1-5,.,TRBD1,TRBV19,TGTGCCAGTAGTACCACAGGGGTGCAGCCCCAGCATTTT,CASSTTGVQPQHF
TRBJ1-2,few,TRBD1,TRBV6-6,TGTGCCAGCAGTTACGCGGACAGGGGCTACTATGGCTACACCTTC,CASSYADRGYYGYTF
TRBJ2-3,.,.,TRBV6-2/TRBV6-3,TGTGCCAGCGGACATATGGGGAGCACAGATACGCAGTATTTT,CASGHMGSTDTQYF
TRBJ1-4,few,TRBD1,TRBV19,TGTGCCAGTAACGATAGGCGGACAGGACAAGAAAAACTGTTTTTT,CASNDRRTGQEKLFF
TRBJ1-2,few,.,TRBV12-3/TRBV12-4,TGTGCCAGCAGTCCCCAAGACAGGCTCTATGGCTACACCTTC,CASSPQDRLYGYTF
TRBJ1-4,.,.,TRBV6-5,TGTGCCAGCAGGTCCCAGCGGACTTCAACTAATGAAAAACTGTTTTTT,CASRSQRTSTNEKLFF
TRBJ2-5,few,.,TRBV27,TGTGCCAGCAGTCCCGCGCAGTGGCAAGAGACCCAGTACTTC,CASSPAQWQETQYF
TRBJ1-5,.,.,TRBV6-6,TGTGCCAGCACTAGGCACCCCAATCAGCCCCAGCATTTT,CASTRHPNQPQHF
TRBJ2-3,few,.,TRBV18,TGTGCCAGCTCACCACCCAGGGCGGGGGCCAAGGATACGCAGTATTTT,CASSPPRAGAKDTQYF
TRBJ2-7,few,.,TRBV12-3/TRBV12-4,TGTGCCAGCCTCGGGCCCTCCTACGAGCAGTACTTC,CASLGPSYEQYF
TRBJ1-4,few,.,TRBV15,TGTGCCACCAGCAGAGATCAGGGTCGGGAAAAACTGTTTTTT,CATSRDQGREKLFF
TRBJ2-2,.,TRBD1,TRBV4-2,TGTGCCAGCAGCCTAGACAGGGCTAGAGGGGAGCTGTTTTTT,CASSLDRARGELFF
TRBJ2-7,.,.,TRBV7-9,TGTGCCAGCAGCTTATTTGGGACGGATAACTACGAGCAGTACTTT,CASSLFGTDNYEQYF
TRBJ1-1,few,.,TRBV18,TGTGCCAGCTCTCGGGTTTTGAACACTGAAGCTTTCTTT,CASSRVLNTEAFF
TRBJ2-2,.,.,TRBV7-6,TGTGCCAGCAGCTTAGTTCCCGGGGAGCTGTTTTTT,CASSLVPGELFF
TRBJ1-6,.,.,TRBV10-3,TGTGCCATCAGTCCAGGGTCCAGTCCCTATAATTCACCCCTCCACTTT,CAISPGSSPYNSPLHF
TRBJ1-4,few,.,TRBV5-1,TGCGCCAGCAGCTTGGCGGGGGATGAAAAACTGTTTTTT,CASSLAGDEKLFF
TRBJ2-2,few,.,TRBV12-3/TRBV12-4,TGTGCCAGCGGGGGGACGCTATCTACCGGGGAGCTGTTTTTT,CASGGTLSTGELFF
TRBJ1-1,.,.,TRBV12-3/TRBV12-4,TGTGCCAGCAGCTATCGCGACGGACAGAACACTGAAGCTTTCTTT,CASSYRDGQNTEAFF
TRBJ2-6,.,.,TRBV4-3,TGCGCCAGCAGCCAAGTAACAGGCTACTGTGGGGCCAACGTCCTGACTTTC,CASSQVTGYCGANVLTF
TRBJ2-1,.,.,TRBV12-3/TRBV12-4,TGTGCCAGCAGCTCCCGGGCAGGGAACAATAAGCAGTTCTTC,CASSSRAGNNKQFF
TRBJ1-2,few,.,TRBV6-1,TGTGCCAGCACCCCTGAGGGAGCTAACTATGGCTACACCTTC,CASTPEGANYGYTF
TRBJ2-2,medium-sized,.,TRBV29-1,TGCAGCGTTAGGGGGGCGAACACCGGGGAGCTGTTTTTT,CSVRGANTGELFF
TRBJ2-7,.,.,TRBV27,TGTGCCAGCAGTTTATTAACAGGGAGGTCCTACGAGCAGTACTTC,CASSLLTGRSYEQYF
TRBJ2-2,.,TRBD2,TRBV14,TGTGCCAGCAGCCGTTCCGGGAGGGGTTGGCCGGCCACCGGGGAGCTGTTTTTT,CASSRSGRGWPATGELFF